The sequence of this T cell receptor (beta chain) was determined in a study of blood T cell repertoires in COVID-19. Across the study: Specimens from acute and convalescent COVID-19 originated in the United States, Italy and Spain.

Original processing methods: Nucleated cell number was recorded as an estimate derived from reference gene primer amplification. Libraries were prepared by immunoSEQ multiplex PCR; TCRdb keeps only in-frame clonotypes and omits some of them. D and trimming come from the DNA, and the V and J calls and clone size come from that table. The table records roughly 340,000 clones, 75% to 90% of them present only once. Cohorts were assigned according to the clinical history that participants reported. In Cohort 3, a recovered donor had either two negative PCRs, clearance, or symptom resolution. There are 16 residues in the CDR3. The germline gives CDR1 LNHDA, CDR2 SQIVND (reference sequence). V lost 6 bases and J 0 bases, leaving 12 bases between the germline ends.

What was sequenced was PBMCs or T cells enriched from blood (not recorded which). The sequence came from a man aged 18-30 years who had recovered from COVID-19. The J gene is TRBJ2-6, the V gene TRBV19; D is possibly TRBD1 (5 bases). The CDR3 DNA follows: TGTGCCAGTAGCGAACCTAGGGGCTCTGGGGCCAACGTCCTGACTTTC. Protein sequence: CASSEPRGSGANVLTF.